One and the same sample provided the 24 T cell receptor beta chains below, sequenced in a study of early stage breast cancer tumors (dated by TCRdb to the late 2010s). Library method: the immunoSEQ multiplex PCR assay. TCRdb limited this immuneACCESS table to in-frame rearrangements with V and J called. A share of clones is missing; checked studies link under half to unresolved V genes, and the rest is unexplained. Present in this sample are tens of thousands of clones, approximately 78% of which were seen just once. 6.5% to 9% of the sample is held by the ten biggest clonotypes. The sample taken for sequencing was blood. All receptors derive from a person aged 45 to 59 with breast cancer.

The J gene is TRBJ2-5, the V gene TRBV4-1; D possibly corresponds to TRBD1 (6 bases). V lost 3 bases to trimming and J lost 6 bases, with 17 bases between them. Germline CDR1 and CDR2: MGHRA and YSYEKL. CDR3 length: 15 amino acids. The CDR3, as DNA: TGCGCCAGCAGCCAGCACGGGGCAGGGGATAAGACCCAGTACTTC. It yields the protein CASSQHGAGDKTQYF.

This chain uses TRBV25-1 with TRBJ1-5; 8 nucleotides match TRBD1. Trimming at V came to 3 bases and at J to 6 bases, leaving 7 bases not matched to a gene. CDR1 MGHDK and CDR2 SYGVNS come from the germline V gene. The CDR3 covers 15 residues. The CDR3: CASSDAAGGPQPQHF. The CDR3 nucleotides are TGTGCCAGCAGTGATGCGGCAGGGGGCCCTCAGCCCCAGCATTTT.

V is TRBV11-2 and J is TRBJ2-3; tentative D call: TRBD1 (5 bases). Trimming pared 4 bases from V and 0 bases from J, leaving 14 bases between. This CDR3 comprises 16 residues. Germline V CDR1 and CDR2: SGHAT, FQNNGV. This CDR3 reads CASSSRQTTSTDTQYF. CDR3 nucleotides: TGTGCCAGCAGCTCCCGACAGACCACTAGCACAGATACGCAGTATTTT.

Worth noting for this clone: Distinct nucleotide sequences in the sample also encode this CDR3. The chain joins TRBV28 to TRBJ2-3; D might be TRBD1 (6 bases). CDR1 and CDR2 from the germline V gene are MDHEN and SYDVKM. CDR3 length: 14 residues. Trimming removed 2 bases at V and 0 bases at J, with 6 bases between. CDR3 region: CASSLGGSTDTQYF. CDR3 DNA: TGTGCCAGCAGTTTAGGGGGCAGCACAGATACGCAGTATTTT. The variable domain in full, with the rest retrieved from reference TRBV28 and TRBJ2-3, is DVKVTQSSRYLVKRTGEKVFLECVQDMDHENMFWYRQDPGLGLRLIYFSYDVKMKEKGDIPEGYSVSREKKERFSLILESASTNQTSMYLCASSLGGSTDTQYFGPGTRLTVL.

This clone was counted ten times or more. This chain joins TRBV7-6 and TRBJ1-1; the D gene is possibly TRBD1 (6 bases). Per the germline V gene, CDR1 is SGHVS and CDR2 is FNYEAQ. The CDR3 runs to 15 residues. The ends were cut back, 2 bases at V and 2 bases at J, with 12 bases in the middle. The CDR3 loop reads CASSLSGQINTEAFF. In nucleotides, the CDR3 is TGTGCCAGCAGCTTATCAGGACAGATAAACACTGAAGCTTTCTTT.

The chain is built from TRBV7-6 and TRBJ1-4; unclear D gene. The CDR3 is 11 amino acids. Germline V lookup: CDR1 SGHVS, CDR2 FNYEAQ. With 8 bases removed from V and 7 bases from J, the gap between germline ends came to 8 bases. The CDR3 is CASAEGEKLFF. In DNA form, the CDR3 reads TGTGCCAGCGCCGAGGGTGAAAAACTGTTTTTT. Full variable domain (remainder filled in from reference TRBV7-6 and TRBJ1-4): GAGVSQSPRYKVTKRGQDVALRCDPISGHVSLYWYRQALGQGPEFLTYFNYEAQQDKSGLPNDRFSAERPEGSISTLTIQRTEQRDSAMYRCASAEGEKLFFGSGTQLSVL.

The chain has TRBV5-4 and TRBJ2-7; D might be TRBD1 (6 bases). Trimming pared 4 bases from V and 5 bases from J, leaving 13 bases between. There are 13 residues in the CDR3. Germline CDR1 and CDR2: SGHNT and YYREEE (reference sequence). DNA of the CDR3: TGTGCCAGCAGCGGGGCAGGGGTGGACGAGCAGTACTTC. Translating gives CASSGAGVDEQYF.

The chain is built from TRBV27 and TRBJ2-2; D gene unclear. The CDR3 loop spans 14 amino acids. V was cut by 8 bases and J by 6 bases, with 16 bases left in between. Germline lookup yields CDR1 MNHEY and CDR2 SMNVEV (reference sequence). CDR3 protein: CASGRVFTSGELFF. Written as DNA, the CDR3 is TGTGCCAGCGGCCGGGTCTTTACGTCCGGGGAGCTGTTTTTT.

The chain is built from TRBV6-5 and TRBJ2-1, with 8 bases that match TRBD1. Trimming at V came to 7 bases and at J to 4 bases, leaving 6 bases not matched to a gene. The germline V gene has CDR1 MNHEY and CDR2 SVGAGI. The CDR3 runs to 14 residues. Here the CDR3 reads CASTGTGKYNEQFF. CDR3 coding DNA: TGTGCCAGCACCGGGACAGGAAAATACAATGAGCAGTTCTTC.

This clone was detected only a few times. The genes are TRBV6-1 and TRBJ2-7; 8 nucleotides agree with TRBD1. The CDR3 sequence is 11 residues long. V gave up 8 bases and J gave up 4 bases; unmatched junction bases: 1. Germline assignment: CDR1 MNHNS and CDR2 SASEGT. CDR3 sequence reads: CASRQGYEQYV. In DNA form, the CDR3 reads TGTGCCAGCCGACAGGGGTACGAGCAGTACGTC.

The chain has TRBV28 and TRBJ2-6; no definite D call. There are 16 residues in the CDR3. Trimming pared 2 bases from V and 2 bases from J, leaving 10 bases between. Germline assignment: CDR1 MDHEN and CDR2 SYDVKM. This chain's CDR3 is CASSLGLLTGANVLTF. For the CDR3, the DNA is TGTGCCAGCAGTTTAGGGCTGCTTACTGGGGCCAACGTCCTGACTTTC.

The CDR3, as DNA: TGTGCCACCGCACTCGGCAATCAGCCCCAGCATTTT. It translates to CATALGNQPQHF. The genes are TRBV15 and TRBJ1-5; D remains ambiguous. Germline CDR1 LNHNV, CDR2 YYDKDF (reference sequence). The CDR3 runs 12 residues. V was shortened by 8 bases and J by 2 bases, with 7 bases between the two germline ends.

The chain combines TRBV28 with TRBJ1-2; 11 nucleotides line up with TRBD1. Looked up from germline, CDR1 is MDHEN and CDR2 is SYDVKM. The CDR3 extends over 14 amino acids. The trim removed 3 bases at V and 6 bases at J, leaving 3 bases unmatched. The CDR3 DNA follows: TGTGCCAGCAGTTTGGACAGGGGGCACAATGGCTACACCTTC. Amino acid sequence: CASSLDRGHNGYTF.

DNA of the CDR3: TGTGCCAGCAGCTTAGGAAACAGAAGAACCTATAATTCACCCCTCCACTTT. As protein: CASSLGNRRTYNSPLHF. The chain is built from TRBV7-8 and TRBJ1-6; D remains unclear. Germline CDR1 and CDR2: SGHVS and FQNEAQ. Deletions cut 1 base from V and 2 bases from J, with 12 bases between. The CDR3 is made up of 17 amino acids.

The V and J genes are TRBV12-5 and TRBJ1-4; a weak D match, TRBD1 (5 bases). The CDR3 is 16 residues long. CDR1 is LGHNT and CDR2 is FRNRAP in the germline V gene. The V end was cut by 7 bases, the J end by 8 bases, with 23 bases between. CDR3 loop: CASDDPIQGIREKLFF. The CDR3 nucleotides read TGTGCTAGTGACGATCCAATCCAGGGAATCAGGGAAAAACTGTTTTTT. Based on the CDR3 plus reference TRBV12-5 and TRBJ1-4, the full variable domain is DARVTQTPRHKVTEMGQEVTMRCQPILGHNTVFWYRQTMMQGLELLAYFRNRAPLDDSGMPKDRFSAEMPDATLATLKIQPSEPRDSAVYFCASDDPIQGIREKLFFGSGTQLSVL.

The chain carries TRBV7-9 and TRBJ2-2; 7 nucleotides agree with TRBD2. CDR3 length equals 17 residues. With V trimmed by 5 bases and J by 0 bases, 9 bases remained unmatched. Germline V lookup: CDR1 SEHNR, CDR2 FQNEAQ (reference sequence). CDR3 in amino acids: CASSLLAEAANTGELFF. CDR3 DNA sequence: TGTGCCAGCAGCCTTCTAGCGGAGGCTGCGAACACCGGGGAGCTGTTTTTT.

V and J are TRBV28 and TRBJ2-7; maybe TRBD2 (6 bases). This CDR3 has 13 amino acids. Germline V gene sequence: CDR1 MDHEN, CDR2 SYDVKM. V gave up 7 bases and J gave up 4 bases, with 14 bases separating them. CDR3 amino acids: CASKDSGTYEQYF. The CDR3, as DNA: TGTGCCAGCAAGGATAGCGGTACTTACGAGCAGTACTTC.

The CDR3 reads CASIPPGLAGNNEQFF. The CDR3 DNA sequence: TGCGCCAGCATCCCCCCTGGACTAGCGGGGAACAATGAGCAGTTCTTC. The genes are TRBV5-1 and TRBJ2-1; TRBD2 agrees at 12 bases. The CDR3 totals 16 residues. V trimming: 6 bases; J trimming: 5 bases; junction bases outside the gene matches: 9. Germline loops: CDR1 SGHRS, CDR2 YFSETQ.

The chain's CDR3 is CASSSPGLAGITDTQYF. As DNA, the CDR3 is TGTGCCAGCAGTTCACCGGGACTAGCGGGGATCACAGATACGCAGTATTTT. J is TRBJ2-3 and V is TRBV27, with 13 positions matching TRBD2. The CDR3 consists of 17 residues. Germline V gene lookup returns CDR1 MNHEY and CDR2 SMNVEV (reference sequence). Germline trimming cut 4 bases from V and 2 bases from J; bases unmatched to any gene: 6.

The chain couples TRBV19 to TRBJ2-3; no clear D. The CDR3 is 13 residues long. The V gene's germline CDR1 is LNHDA and CDR2 SQIVND (reference sequence). V was cut by 7 bases and J by 4 bases, with 12 bases left in between. CDR3 residues: CASNLQSADTQYF. Written as DNA, the CDR3 is TGTGCCAGTAATCTCCAGTCCGCAGATACGCAGTATTTT. The complete variable domain, with remaining parts taken from reference TRBV19 and TRBJ2-3, reads DGGITQSPKYLFRKEGQNVTLSCEQNLNHDAMYWYRQDPGQGLRLIYYSQIVNDFQKGDIAEGYSVSREKKESFPLTVTSAQKNPTAFYLCASNLQSADTQYFGPGTRLTVL.

The chain combines TRBV27 with TRBJ2-5, with TRBD1 matching over 7 bases. V dropped 6 bases and J dropped 1; count of bases not matched to a gene: 8. Germline CDR1 MNHEY, CDR2 SMNVEV (reference sequence). The CDR3 runs to 15 residues. This chain's CDR3 is CASSLKGTVQETQYF. The CDR3 DNA follows: TGTGCCAGCAGCTTGAAAGGGACAGTCCAAGAGACCCAGTACTTC.

The chain uses TRBV13 and TRBJ2-1, with 11 bases matching TRBD2. V trimming: 8 bases; J trimming: 4 bases; junction bases outside the gene matches: 4. The CDR3 runs to 14 residues. Per germline, CDR1 PRHDT and CDR2 FYEKMQ (reference sequence). The CDR3 sequence: CASLLAGGYNEQFF. CDR3 nucleotide sequence: TGTGCCAGCCTGCTAGCGGGGGGATACAATGAGCAGTTCTTC.

This clone was seen more than once but under ten times. CDR3 region: CASTRQGSVTEAFF. In nucleotides, the CDR3 is TGTGCCAGCACCCGACAGGGGAGCGTGACTGAAGCTTTCTTT. The chain recombines TRBV6-1 with TRBJ1-1; TRBD1 matches 8 bases. The CDR3 contains 14 residues. CDR1 MNHNS and CDR2 SASEGT come from the germline V gene. The V segment lost 7 bases and the J segment 5 bases; nucleotides outside the gene matches: 9.

The V gene is TRBV6-5, the J gene TRBJ1-1; a weak D match, TRBD1 (5 bases). CDR1 and CDR2 from the germline V gene are MNHEY and SVGAGI. V was pared by 7 bases and J by 0 bases, with 12 bases between. The CDR3 is 14 residues long. CDR3 nucleotides: TGTGCCAGCACCAGGGATTTCATGAACACTGAAGCTTTCTTT. This translates into CASTRDFMNTEAFF.